Presented here are 2 T cell receptor beta chains from one specimen sequenced in a study of blood T cells in healthy people across ages. Then a second PCR, running roughly 7 to 11 cycles, was carried out with a sample-barcoded 5' primer and a J-beta primer mix. MiXCR, run by TCRdb on the 5' RACE reads, gives a single entry per CDR3 protein. The sample holds roughly 790,000 distinct CDR3 sequences; roughly two fifths are singletons and the top ten take about 20%. Sequencing was carried out using blood. All receptors derive from a woman aged 55 to 70 in good health.

The gene calls are TRBV30 and TRBJ1-4, with a tentative D call TRBD1 (5 bases). Germline CDR1 is GTSNPN and CDR2 is SVGIG (reference sequence). V was trimmed by 4 bases and J by 8 bases, leaving 20 bases between them. This CDR3 is built from 15 residues. This CDR3 is CAWTAQVGGGEKLFF. CDR3 coding DNA: TGTGCCTGGACCGCCCAGGTGGGGGGAGGAGAAAAACTGTTTTTT.

This clonotype was observed a few times. V usage is TRBV3-1 and J usage is TRBJ1-4; 11 nucleotides match TRBD1. Germline V gives CDR1 LGHDT, CDR2 YNNKEL (reference sequence). The CDR3 covers 15 residues. V shed 1 base, J shed 7 bases, and the junction held 2 bases outside the gene matches. The CDR3 protein is CASSQAGTGGEKLFF. In DNA, the CDR3 is TGTGCCAGCAGCCAAGCCGGGACAGGGGGTGAAAAACTGTTTTTT. Full variable domain (missing parts from reference TRBV3-1 and TRBJ1-4): DTAVSQTPKYLVTQMGNDKSIKCEQNLGHDTMYWYKQDSKKFLKIMFSYNNKELIINETVPNRFSPKSPDKAHLNLHINSLELGDSAVYFCASSQAGTGGEKLFFGSGTQLSVL.